This TCR beta chain derives from a study of regulatory and conventional T cells in RAG deficiency. The CDR3 length is 16 residues. Per germline, CDR1 SGHRS and CDR2 YFSETQ. Genomic DNA came from blood conventional CD4+ T cells gated CD25-low CD127-high. Sequencing was performed with immunoSEQ multiplex PCR; in TCRdb, only in-frame clones are kept and a portion is missing. The sample includes fewer than 30,000 clones, roughly 95% of them seen just once. These same data were also listed under a study on regulatory T cells. That source adds: Primers: 52 TRBV forward and 13 TRBJ reverse.

Sequenced material: CD25- CD4+ T cells sorted from blood. The chain carries TRBV5-1 and TRBJ2-5, with TRBD2 matching 12 bases. The J call may be faulty, since TRBJ2-7 better matches the DNA end. The sequence was obtained from a human donor in good health. The CDR3 nucleotides read TGCGCCAGCAGCTGGCGGACTAGCGGGACCAAGGGCGAGCAGTACTTC. Protein: CASSWRTSGTKGEQYF.